Shown below are 17 T cell receptor beta chains from a single sample sequenced in a study of T cells in Graves' hyperthyroidism and ophthalmopathy. The CDR3 regions of TCR beta were amplified from RNA transcripts. In the first-round RT-PCR of the TCR CDR3, the HTBI primer set was used. Each CDR3 protein gets one entry after TCRdb re-called the multiplex PCR reads with MiXCR. The data hold around 600,000 distinct CDR3 sequences, with 15% to 18% observed a single time. The specimen was blood. These receptors originate from a woman aged 25 to 39 with Graves' hyperthyroidism.

This clonotype was seen a handful of times. This chain joins TRBV27 and TRBJ2-2; TRBD2 is a possible D gene (5 bases). V shed 3 bases and J shed 5 bases, with 10 bases lying between them. Germline V gene data show CDR1 as MNHEY and CDR2 as SMNVEV (reference sequence). This CDR3 has 14 residues. The CDR3 nucleotides read TGTGCCAGCAGTTTTACAACTAGGACCGGGGAGCTGTTTTTT. Translation gives CASSFTTRTGELFF.

This clonotype was recorded at least ten times. V and J are TRBV6-5 and TRBJ2-1; D unresolved. CDR3 length: 14 amino acids. Germline assignment: CDR1 MNHEY and CDR2 SVGAGI. Trimming left V 4 bases short and J 3 bases short, with 10 bases between. The CDR3 protein is CASSSRNIYNEQFF. For the CDR3, the DNA is TGTGCCAGCAGTTCCAGGAACATCTACAATGAGCAGTTCTTC.

The CDR3, as DNA: TGTGCCAGCAGTCCCCTTGTAGCGAACTACGAGCAGTACTTC. Protein product: CASSPLVANYEQYF. J is TRBJ2-7 and V is TRBV14; possibly TRBD2 for D (5 bases). The germline gives CDR1 SGHDN, CDR2 FVKESK. The CDR3 runs 14 residues. V lost 6 bases and J lost 3, with 15 bases in between.

This clonotype was detected a few times. A read error may account for a junction end that differs from germline. V gene TRBV7-2 combines with J gene TRBJ2-1, with D possibly being TRBD1 (6 bases). The germline CDR1 and CDR2 sequences are SGHTA and FQGNSA. The CDR3 is made up of 17 amino acids. CDR3 in amino acids: CASSSRGRGSSHNEQFF. The CDR3 coding sequence is TGTGCCAGCAGCTCCAGGGGAAGGGGGAGCTCCCACAATGAGCAGTTCTTC.

This chain's CDR3 is CASRATATPEAFF. The CDR3 DNA follows: TGCGCCAGCAGGGCGACTGCCACCCCTGAAGCTTTCTTT. The V call is TRBV4-1, the J call TRBJ1-1; the D is unclear. V shed 6 bases and J shed 6 bases, with 14 bases lying between them. CDR1 and CDR2 (germline): MGHRA, YSYEKL. This CDR3 spans 13 amino acids.

This clonotype was observed once. The chain links TRBV6-2 or TRBV6-3 to TRBJ2-3; maybe TRBD2 (6 bases). V lost 6 bases and J 7 bases, leaving 14 bases between the germline ends. There are 13 residues in the CDR3. Germline CDR1 and CDR2: MNHEY and SVGEGT. The CDR3 DNA reads TGTGCCAGCAGGAGAAGGGACTTCAATACGCAGTATTTT. It codes for CASRRRDFNTQYF.

At least ten counts were recorded for this clonotype. The CDR3: CASSPRPIQETQYF. The CDR3 nucleotides read TGTGCCAGCTCACCAAGGCCAATCCAAGAGACCCAGTACTTC. V usage is TRBV18 and J usage is TRBJ2-5; D not certain. The V and J ends lost 2 bases and 1 base respectively, with 8 bases between them. The germline V gene encodes CDR1 KGHSH and CDR2 LQKENI. The CDR3 loop spans 14 amino acids.

A few counts support this clonotype. The chain couples TRBV10-3 to TRBJ2-1, with D possibly matching TRBD2 (6 bases). This CDR3 has 18 amino acids. The ends were cut back, 0 bases at V and 5 bases at J, with 20 bases in the middle. The germline V gene has CDR1 ENHRY and CDR2 SYGVKD. The CDR3 DNA follows: TGTGCCATCAGTGAGTCCCCTATACTAGCCTTAACTGACAATGAGCAGTTCTTC. Protein sequence: CAISESPILALTDNEQFF.

This chain uses TRBV4-1 with TRBJ2-1; unclear D gene. With 4 bases removed from V and 4 bases from J, the gap between germline ends came to 26 bases. The CDR3 loop spans 19 amino acids. Germline assignment: CDR1 MGHRA and CDR2 YSYEKL. CDR3 region: CASSPRHPEATPQYNEQFF. Here the CDR3 DNA reads TGCGCCAGCAGCCCCCGGCACCCAGAAGCAACCCCGCAATACAATGAGCAGTTCTTC.

The chain couples TRBV3-1 to TRBJ2-3; no reliable D call. There are 11 residues in the CDR3. Germline CDR1 and CDR2: LGHDT and YNNKEL (reference sequence). Between the trimmed V and J ends, which lost 1 base and 7 bases, there was a span of 3 bases. The DNA of the CDR3 is TGTGCCAGCAGCCAAGGCCATACGCAGTATTTT. Amino acid sequence: CASSQGHTQYF.

At least ten counts were recorded for this clonotype. This chain joins TRBV11-2 and TRBJ2-3, with 12 bases aligning to TRBD2. The CDR3 spans 16 residues. Germline V gene lookup returns CDR1 SGHAT and CDR2 FQNNGV. J was trimmed by 0 bases and V by 3 bases; bases with no gene match: 1. The CDR3 DNA reads as TGTGCCAGCAGCTTCGGACTAGCGGGGAGCACAGATACGCAGTATTTT. Protein product: CASSFGLAGSTDTQYF.

This clonotype has ten or more counts. J is TRBJ2-3 and V is TRBV7-9, with D uncertain. Germline V gene lookup returns CDR1 SEHNR and CDR2 FQNEAQ (reference sequence). The CDR3 contains 13 residues. Trimming took 2 bases from V and 4 from J, leaving 7 bases between them. In DNA, the CDR3 is TGTGCCAGCAGCTTAATGTTCGCAGATACGCAGTATTTT. Protein product: CASSLMFADTQYF.

CDR3 coding DNA: TGTGCCAGCAGTTCCCGCGGACAGTGGGAGCAGTACTTC. It encodes CASSSRGQWEQYF. J is TRBJ2-7 and V is TRBV27; a possible D gene is TRBD1 (6 bases). Germline V lookup: CDR1 MNHEY, CDR2 SMNVEV (reference sequence). CDR3 length: 13 residues. V was shortened by 4 bases and J by 7 bases, with 14 bases between the two germline ends.

This clonotype occurred once. This chain uses TRBV6-1 with TRBJ2-7; TRBD2 matches at 7 bases. The CDR3 covers 13 residues. The V segment lost 8 bases and the J segment 2 bases; nucleotides outside the gene matches: 6. Germline values: CDR1 MNHNS, CDR2 SASEGT. Written as DNA, the CDR3 is TGTGCCAGCTCGGGCGGGAGCCCCTACGAGCAGTACTTC. Its translation is CASSGGSPYEQYF.

This clonotype was seen many times. This chain uses TRBV2 with TRBJ2-1, with D tentatively TRBD2 (6 bases). The germline V gene has CDR1 SNHLY and CDR2 FYNNEI. The CDR3 loop spans 13 amino acids. V was clipped by 6 bases and J by 6 bases, with 12 bases between them. The CDR3 region has the DNA TGTGCCAGCAGGGGAGGACCCGGCAATGAGCAGTTCTTC. Translating it yields CASRGGPGNEQFF.

This clonotype was counted many times. This chain links TRBV28 with TRBJ2-1, with D unresolved. The germline gives CDR1 MDHEN, CDR2 SYDVKM. CDR3 size: 16 residues. Trimming took off 4 bases at V and 4 bases at J, with 17 bases between the two ends. The CDR3 here is CASSSSTTLTYNEQFF. CDR3 nucleotides: TGTGCCAGCAGTTCGTCTACCACCCTAACATACAATGAGCAGTTCTTC.

This clonotype showed up many times. The rearrangement joins TRBV11-1 to TRBJ1-1; 7 nucleotides line up with TRBD1. The CDR3 totals 16 residues. The trim removed 1 base at V and 4 bases at J, leaving 9 bases unmatched. Germline V gene sequence: CDR1 SGHAT, CDR2 FQDESV (reference sequence). As DNA, the CDR3 is TGTGCCAGCAGCTTAGGGAACAGGGGCATCGGCACTGAAGCTTTCTTT. This sequence encodes CASSLGNRGIGTEAFF.